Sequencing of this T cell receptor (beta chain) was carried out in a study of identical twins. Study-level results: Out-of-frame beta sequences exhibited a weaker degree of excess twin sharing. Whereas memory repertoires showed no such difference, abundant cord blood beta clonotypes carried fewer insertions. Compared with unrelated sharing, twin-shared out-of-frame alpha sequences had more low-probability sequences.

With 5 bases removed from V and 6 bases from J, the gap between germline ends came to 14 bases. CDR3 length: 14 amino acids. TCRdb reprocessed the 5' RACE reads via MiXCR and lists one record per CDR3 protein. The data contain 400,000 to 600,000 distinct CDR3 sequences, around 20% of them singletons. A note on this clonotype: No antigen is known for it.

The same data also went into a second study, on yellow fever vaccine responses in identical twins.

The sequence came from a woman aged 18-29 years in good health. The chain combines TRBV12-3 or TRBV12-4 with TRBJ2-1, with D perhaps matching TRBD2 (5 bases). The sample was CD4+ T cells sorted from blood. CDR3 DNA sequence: TGTGCCAGCAGTCCGGGGATGGGTCGCAATGAGCAGTTCTTC. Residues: CASSPGMGRNEQFF.